This entry is about one TCR beta chain. This sample was included in a study of cytomegalovirus exposure and HLA in healthy donors. The CDR3 is 14 residues long. CDR1 and CDR2 (germline): MDHEN, SYDVKM. Trimming removed 4 bases at V and 6 bases at J, with 16 bases between. Vbeta (60) and Jbeta (13) primers were used in the PCR. Method: immunoSEQ multiplex PCR; TCRdb's copy keeps in-frame clones and lacks some. Of about 95,000 clones listed, approximately 80% were seen once; the top ten hold 4% to 5.5%. The source is a man younger than 45 in good health and CMV-seropositive. Source material: PBMCs. The chain is built from TRBV28 and TRBJ2-7, with D tentatively TRBD2 (5 bases). CDR3 amino acids: CASSYASSDVEQYF. In nucleotides, the CDR3 is TGTGCCAGCAGTTACGCGAGTAGCGACGTCGAGCAGTACTTC.